Shown below are 32 T cell receptor beta chains from a single sample sequenced in a study of shared clonotypes between healthy human individuals (dated by TCRdb to 2018 to 2021). The library was produced with the immunoSEQ multiplex PCR assay. As stored in TCRdb, this immuneACCESS dataset retains in-frame rearrangements with V and J assigned. A fraction of the clones does not appear; measured against another copy, unresolved V genes explain less than half of the discrepancy, and the remainder lacks a known reason. In this sample the table shows roughly 2.5 million clones, around 90% of which occur a single time. The ten largest clones take up 0.11% to 0.15% of the sample. The sample comprised naive CD4+ T cells sorted from blood. What the cell subset or site label conveys for this sample: CD45RA+ positively selected. The receptors come from a man aged 18-30 years in good health.

V usage is TRBV7-2 and J usage is TRBJ1-6; 9 nucleotides match TRBD1. The germline CDR1 and CDR2 sequences are SGHTA and FQGNSA. The CDR3 is made up of 15 amino acids. J lost 10 bases, V lost 5 bases, and 9 bases had no gene match. CDR3 DNA: TGTGCCAGCAGCCCCGCTGGGACAGGGCAATCACCCCTCCACTTT. Its protein is CASSPAGTGQSPLHF.

V and J are TRBV7-9 and TRBJ1-2; D call uncertain. V was pared by 0 bases and J by 5 bases, with 13 bases between. The CDR3 spans 15 residues. Germline assignment: CDR1 SEHNR and CDR2 FQNEAQ (reference sequence). CDR3 sequence reads: CASSLAQILLYGYTF. Written as DNA, the CDR3 is TGTGCCAGCAGCTTAGCGCAGATCTTACTTTATGGCTACACCTTC.

In regard to this clone: Other DNA sequences within the sample encode an identical CDR3. This chain uses TRBV30 with TRBJ1-4; 9 bases line up with TRBD1. The germline V gene has CDR1 GTSNPN and CDR2 SVGIG (reference sequence). J gave up 8 bases and V 4 bases, and 5 bases lay outside the gene matches. This CDR3 is 13 amino acids long. The CDR3 spells CAWTGQGGEKLFF. The CDR3 nucleotides are TGTGCCTGGACGGGACAGGGTGGAGAAAAACTGTTTTTT.

The CDR3 loop is CASRAAGTGGNSPLHF. The DNA for the CDR3 is TGTGCCAGCAGGGCTGCCGGGACAGGGGGTAATTCACCCCTCCACTTT. The chain has TRBV27 and TRBJ1-6; 11 bases are shared with TRBD1. Germline trimming cut 6 bases from V and 6 bases from J; bases unmatched to any gene: 7. Germline values: CDR1 MNHEY, CDR2 SMNVEV (reference sequence). The CDR3 is 16 residues long.

The chain has TRBV7-8 and TRBJ1-2; 7 bases map to TRBD1. Looked up from germline, CDR1 is SGHVS and CDR2 is FQNEAQ. This CDR3 spans 17 amino acids. V lost 4 bases to trimming and J lost 4 bases; unmatched junction nucleotides: 15. This chain's CDR3 is CASSSSIQGVPLYGYTF. DNA of the CDR3: TGTGCCAGCAGCTCAAGTATTCAGGGGGTACCACTCTATGGCTACACCTTC.

This chain joins TRBV15 and TRBJ2-7, with D perhaps matching TRBD2 (6 bases). Trimming left V 3 bases short and J 3 bases short, with 15 bases between. The germline V gene has CDR1 LNHNV and CDR2 YYDKDF (reference sequence). This CDR3 has 15 residues. The CDR3 region has the DNA TGTGCCACCAGCAGGGACTGGGCGGGGCGCTACGAGCAGTACTTC. Encoded protein: CATSRDWAGRYEQYF.

On this clone: Relative to the germline gene, one junction end is altered; a read error may explain this. This rearrangement joins TRBV6-1 to TRBJ2-3; D unresolved. The germline gives CDR1 MNHNS, CDR2 SASEGT. This CDR3 contains 14 residues. The CDR3 nucleotides read TGTGCCAGCAGAATAAGTACCTACACAAATACGCAGTATTTT. Amino acid sequence: CASRISTYTNTQYF.

Comment on this clone: The same CDR3 is also encoded by other DNA sequences in this sample. The rearrangement uses TRBV4-3 and TRBJ2-1; no clear D. Per the germline V gene, CDR1 is LGHNA and CDR2 is YSLEER. This CDR3 contains 13 residues. With 0 bases removed from V and 7 bases from J, the gap between germline ends came to 7 bases. CDR3 region: CASSQDTGNEQFF. The CDR3 DNA sequence: TGCGCCAGCAGCCAAGATACCGGTAATGAGCAGTTCTTC.

Of note for this clone: The same CDR3 also results from other DNA sequences found in this sample. The V gene is TRBV7-9, the J gene TRBJ1-3; unclear D gene. The CDR3 covers 14 residues. The V and J ends lost 0 bases and 1 base respectively, with 4 bases between them. Germline assignment: CDR1 SEHNR and CDR2 FQNEAQ (reference sequence). In DNA, the CDR3 is TGTGCCAGCAGCTTAGCGGGGTCTGGAAACACCATATATTTT. It encodes CASSLAGSGNTIYF.

The V call is TRBV6-1, the J call TRBJ2-7; TRBD1 aligns across 9 bases. The V gene end was trimmed by 2 bases and the J gene end by 2 bases; junction bases not matched to a gene: 10. The CDR3 consists of 17 residues. Germline CDR1 and CDR2: MNHNS and SASEGT. CDR3 sequence reads: CASSEMGPGQGPYEQYF. In DNA, the CDR3 is TGTGCCAGCAGTGAAATGGGCCCGGGACAGGGACCCTACGAGCAGTACTTC.

Only one count was recorded for this clone. The same CDR3 arises from other DNA sequences in this sample as well. The V and J genes are TRBV19 and TRBJ1-5, with D possibly matching TRBD1 (6 bases). The V gene's germline CDR1 is LNHDA and CDR2 SQIVND (reference sequence). This CDR3 has 14 amino acids. V lost 4 bases and J 1 base, leaving 8 bases between the germline ends. The CDR3 bases are TGTGCCAGTAGTACAGGGGTGAGCAATCAGCCCCAGCATTTT. As protein: CASSTGVSNQPQHF.

This clone was counted between two and nine times. Other DNA sequences in the same sample also yield this CDR3. CDR3 in amino acids: CASSLDRAKNIQYF. The CDR3 bases are TGTGCCAGCAGCTTGGACAGAGCCAAAAACATTCAGTACTTC. The chain carries TRBV5-6 and TRBJ2-4; no firm D call. The germline gives CDR1 SGHDT, CDR2 YYEEEE. CDR3 size: 14 residues. V was trimmed by 0 bases and J by 0 bases, leaving 4 bases between them.

The chain has TRBV6-5 and TRBJ2-7, with D perhaps TRBD1 (6 bases). The germline V gene has CDR1 MNHEY and CDR2 SVGAGI. This CDR3 region has 13 residues. The ends were cut back, 8 bases at V and 2 bases at J, with 13 bases in the middle. DNA for the CDR3: TGTGCCAGCGGGAAGGGGGATACCTACGAGCAGTACTTC. It encodes CASGKGDTYEQYF.

This clone showed up just a few times. In the same sample, other DNA sequences code for this CDR3. The chain uses TRBV5-1 and TRBJ1-5; 7 bases are shared with TRBD1. V was pared by 4 bases and J by 5 bases, with 3 bases of the junction left unmatched. This CDR3 has 13 residues. The germline V gene has CDR1 SGHRS and CDR2 YFSETQ. The chain's CDR3 is CASSRDSDQPQHF. For the CDR3, the DNA is TGCGCCAGCAGCAGGGACAGTGATCAGCCCCAGCATTTT.

This clone was observed once. The chain combines TRBV5-1 with TRBJ1-3; D is undetermined. The CDR3 consists of 15 residues. Between the trimmed V and J ends, which lost 1 base and 1 base, there was a span of 9 bases. Germline V CDR1 and CDR2: SGHRS, YFSETQ. As DNA, the CDR3 is TGCGCCAGCAGCTTGAATTCGGTTTCTGGAAACACCATATATTTT. Translation gives CASSLNSVSGNTIYF.

V is TRBV7-6 and J is TRBJ1-2; 7 bases map to TRBD1. The CDR3 has 14 amino acids. Unmatched junction bases numbered 10, after V lost 4 bases and J lost 8 bases. Germline CDR1 is SGHVS and CDR2 is FNYEAQ. The CDR3 DNA follows: TGTGCCAGCAGCTCAGGGACAGTTGATGGCGGCTACACCTTC. It is translated as CASSSGTVDGGYTF.

The chain recombines TRBV19 with TRBJ1-6; TRBD1 is a possible D gene (5 bases). Germline CDR1 and CDR2: LNHDA and SQIVND (reference sequence). The V gene lost 3 bases and the J gene lost 11 bases, with 14 bases spanning the gap. The CDR3 loop spans 14 amino acids. CDR3 nucleotide sequence: TGTGCCAGTAGTATTCAGGGAAAGAATACACCCCTCCACTTT. Protein sequence: CASSIQGKNTPLHF.

V is TRBV11-2 and J is TRBJ2-7, with 8 nucleotides matching TRBD2. Trimming cost V 4 bases and J 2 bases; bases outside gene matches: 7. This CDR3 is 15 amino acids long. In germline, CDR1 is SGHAT, CDR2 FQNNGV. The CDR3 loop is CASSSSSGFTYEQYF. CDR3 sequence (DNA): TGTGCCAGCAGCTCATCTAGCGGGTTCACCTACGAGCAGTACTTC. The full variable domain, with the rest looked up from reference TRBV11-2 and TRBJ2-7, is EAGVAQSPRYKIIEKRQSVAFWCNPISGHATLYWYQQILGQGPKLLIQFQNNGVVDDSQLPKDRFSAERLKGVDSTLKIQPAKLEDSAVYLCASSSSSGFTYEQYFGPGTRLTVT.

This chain uses TRBV5-1 with TRBJ2-3; 7 bases are a match to TRBD1. The CDR3 is 15 amino acids. J lost 0 bases, V lost 1 base, and 2 bases had no gene match. In germline, CDR1 is SGHRS, CDR2 YFSETQ. CDR3 region: CASSLRGQSTDTQYF. For the CDR3, the DNA is TGCGCCAGCAGCTTGCGGGGACAGAGCACAGATACGCAGTATTTT.

This clone was detected once. J is TRBJ1-2 and V is TRBV2, with a possible D match to TRBD1 (6 bases). Germline V CDR1 and CDR2: SNHLY, FYNNEI. V lost 3 bases and J 4 bases, leaving 21 bases between the germline ends. The CDR3 covers 17 residues. The CDR3 loop reads CASSEGGSLGALYGYTF. CDR3 bases: TGTGCCAGCAGTGAGGGGGGCAGCCTGGGGGCCCTCTATGGCTACACCTTC.

V and J are TRBV7-2 and TRBJ2-7; 10 positions match TRBD1. Germline CDR1 and CDR2: SGHTA and FQGNSA. Trimming cost V 2 bases and J 1 base; bases outside gene matches: 8. This CDR3 spans 17 amino acids. CDR3 region: CASSLTPGQGGSYEQYF. The CDR3 DNA reads TGTGCCAGCAGCTTAACCCCTGGACAGGGGGGTTCCTACGAGCAGTACTTC.

The gene calls are TRBV28 and TRBJ2-2; 12 nucleotides align to TRBD2. Germline assignment: CDR1 MDHEN and CDR2 SYDVKM. The V and J ends lost 4 bases and 4 bases, in that order; junction bases with no gene match: 22. CDR3 length: 22 amino acids. CDR3 coding DNA: TGTGCCAGCAGTTCGACCCCAAGACTAGCGGGGGCCTTCTTGCGTGGCACCGGGGAGCTGTTTTTT. Translating gives CASSSTPRLAGAFLRGTGELFF.

The chain employs TRBV5-6 and TRBJ2-7, with D unclear. V was clipped by 4 bases and J by 0 bases, with 14 bases between them. Germline loops: CDR1 SGHDT, CDR2 YYEEEE. The CDR3 is 15 amino acids. This CDR3 is CASSPGTASSYEQYF. The CDR3 DNA sequence: TGTGCCAGCAGCCCTGGAACGGCCAGCTCCTACGAGCAGTACTTC.

This chain connects TRBV19 to TRBJ1-4, with a possible D match to TRBD1 (6 bases). Deletions cut 5 bases from V and 6 bases from J, with 16 bases between. CDR3 length equals 15 residues. Per germline, CDR1 LNHDA and CDR2 SQIVND (reference sequence). This CDR3 is CASSLGGMVDEKLFF. CDR3 DNA sequence: TGTGCCAGTAGTCTGGGGGGCATGGTTGATGAAAAACTGTTTTTT.

This clone was recorded only once. This chain joins TRBV30 and TRBJ2-6; tentatively, D is TRBD1 or TRBD2 (5 bases each). Germline V gives CDR1 GTSNPN, CDR2 SVGIG (reference sequence). The CDR3 sequence is 18 residues long. The germline V and J ends were trimmed by 0 bases and 4 bases, with 19 bases remaining between them. This CDR3 reads CAWSVRALRGGGANVLTF. The CDR3 nucleotides are TGTGCCTGGAGTGTAAGGGCCCTGAGGGGTGGCGGGGCCAACGTCCTGACTTTC.

The chain combines TRBV9 with TRBJ1-2; TRBD1 matches 7 bases. Germline-derived CDR1 and CDR2 are SGDLS and YYNGEE. Trimming cost V 5 bases and J 3 bases; bases outside gene matches: 10. This CDR3 contains 15 residues. CDR3 loop: CASRRGDRVDYGYTF. In nucleotides, the CDR3 is TGTGCCAGCAGAAGAGGAGACAGGGTTGACTATGGCTACACCTTC.

The J gene is TRBJ2-4, the V gene TRBV6-1; D is ambiguous. In germline, CDR1 is MNHNS, CDR2 SASEGT. Trimming pared 2 bases from V and 14 bases from J, leaving 19 bases between. There are 14 residues in the CDR3. CDR3 in amino acids: CASSENLGPPVEYF. The CDR3, as DNA: TGTGCCAGCAGTGAAAACCTTGGACCCCCCGTGGAGTACTTC.

For this clone: The sample holds other DNA sequences that translate to the same CDR3. The chain joins TRBV2 to TRBJ2-5; 7 bases line up with TRBD2. This CDR3 region has 13 residues. V was clipped by 9 bases and J by 2 bases; unmatched bases: 6. Germline V gene sequence: CDR1 SNHLY, CDR2 FYNNEI. The CDR3 region has the DNA TGTGCCAGTAACCGGGGGGAACAAGAGACCCAGTACTTC. The encoded protein is CASNRGEQETQYF. The complete variable domain, with remaining parts taken from reference TRBV2 and TRBJ2-5, reads EPEVTQTPSHQVTQMGQEVILRCVPISNHLYFYWYRQILGQKVEFLVSFYNNEISEKSEIFDDQFSVERPDGSNFTLKIRSTKLEDSAMYFCASNRGEQETQYFGPGTRLLVL.

The chain combines TRBV30 with TRBJ1-4; D may be TRBD1 (6 bases). Germline CDR1 is GTSNPN and CDR2 is SVGIG (reference sequence). The CDR3 has 15 amino acids. Between the trimmed V and J ends, which lost 1 base and 0 bases, there was a span of 9 bases. The CDR3 DNA sequence: TGTGCCTGGAGTGAAACAGGGCCAACTAATGAAAAACTGTTTTTT. This encodes CAWSETGPTNEKLFF.

The chain combines TRBV28 with TRBJ1-6; D remains unclear. V was trimmed by 6 bases and J by 2 bases, leaving 17 bases between them. The germline V gene has CDR1 MDHEN and CDR2 SYDVKM. The CDR3 consists of 17 residues. CDR3 DNA sequence: TGTGCCAGCAGCCCTTTGGGGAAAGGGCCCTATAATTCACCCCTCCACTTT. Translating it yields CASSPLGKGPYNSPLHF.

This sequence joins TRBV2 and TRBJ2-5; D gene unclear. Per germline, CDR1 SNHLY and CDR2 FYNNEI. This CDR3 has 11 residues. The V and J ends lost 8 bases and 5 bases respectively, with 9 bases between them. The DNA of the CDR3 is TGTGCCAGCGTAGGGCGGGAGACCCAGTACTTC. Protein sequence: CASVGRETQYF.

V usage is TRBV7-6 and J usage is TRBJ2-7, with D perhaps given as TRBD1 or TRBD2 (7 bases each). V was pared by 5 bases and J by 4 bases, with 15 bases between. CDR3 length equals 14 residues. Germline V gene sequence: CDR1 SGHVS, CDR2 FNYEAQ. The DNA of the CDR3 is TGTGCCAGCAGCCGGGGGAGGGGGCAATACGAGCAGTACTTC. Translated, it gives CASSRGRGQYEQYF.